This passage covers 18 T cell receptor beta chains from one sample sequenced in a study of T cells in Graves' hyperthyroidism and ophthalmopathy. The TCR beta CDR3 regions underwent amplification using RNA transcripts as the source. HTBI primers were used for first-round RT-PCR of the TCR CDR3. TCRdb called the multiplex PCR reads again in MiXCR, with one record for every CDR3 protein. The sample contains 350,000 to 450,000 distinct CDR3 sequences, around 14% of which appear only once. The specimen was blood. These receptors all stem from a woman aged 60-75 years with Graves' hyperthyroidism.

V usage is TRBV2 and J usage is TRBJ2-1; 11 nucleotides agree with TRBD2. The CDR3 runs 17 residues. V was pared by 6 bases and J by 0 bases, with 7 bases of the junction left unmatched. The germline CDR1 and CDR2 sequences are SNHLY and FYNNEI. In DNA, the CDR3 is TGTGCCAGCAGGGGGGGACTAGCGGAAAACTCCTACAATGAGCAGTTCTTC. Its translation: CASRGGLAENSYNEQFF.

In this sample, this clonotype turned up a few times. The genes are TRBV20-1 and TRBJ2-3; tentatively, D is TRBD2 (6 bases). With 4 bases removed from V and 4 bases from J, the gap between germline ends came to 12 bases. CDR3 length equals 13 residues. Germline V gene sequence: CDR1 DFQATT, CDR2 SNEGSKA (reference sequence). Here the CDR3 DNA reads TGCAGTGCTATACGGGGGTCAGCAGATACGCAGTATTTT. Translating gives CSAIRGSADTQYF.

The table lists this clonotype with a few counts. The V and J genes are TRBV3-1 and TRBJ2-5; D is ambiguous. Germline values: CDR1 LGHDT, CDR2 YNNKEL (reference sequence). Trimming cost V 7 bases and J 5 bases, with 14 bases left between them. The CDR3 covers 13 residues. CDR3 sequence reads: CASNVRSSETQYF. CDR3 DNA: TGTGCCAGCAATGTTAGGTCGAGTGAGACCCAGTACTTC.

This clonotype was counted many times. The V call is TRBV30, the J call TRBJ2-1; D call uncertain. Trimming stripped 0 bases from V and 6 bases from J, with 12 bases between. Germline loops: CDR1 GTSNPN, CDR2 SVGIG (reference sequence). The CDR3 length is 14 residues. CDR3 protein: CAWSVARALNEQFF. As DNA, the CDR3 is TGTGCCTGGAGTGTAGCCCGGGCGCTCAATGAGCAGTTCTTC.

This clonotype was seen many times. The chain has TRBV6-1 and TRBJ1-1; D not certain. V gave up 4 bases and J gave up 7 bases, with 7 bases separating them. Germline CDR1 reads MNHNS; CDR2 reads SASEGT. The CDR3 length is 11 residues. The CDR3 DNA sequence: TGTGCCAGCAGTGGTGGGATTGAAGCTTTCTTT. Protein: CASSGGIEAFF.

This clonotype was detected ten times or more. This rearrangement joins TRBV9 to TRBJ2-7; TRBD1 might be the D (5 bases). Germline CDR1 and CDR2: SGDLS and YYNGEE. CDR3 length: 14 amino acids. The ends were cut back, 3 bases at V and 4 bases at J, with 14 bases in the middle. This CDR3 reads CASSASLGVYEQYF. For the CDR3, the DNA is TGTGCCAGCAGCGCAAGCCTAGGGGTTTACGAGCAGTACTTC.

This clonotype was recorded at least ten times. The chain has TRBV18 and TRBJ2-3; unclear D gene. V dropped 0 bases and J dropped 5 bases, with 12 bases sitting between them. Germline V gene sequence: CDR1 KGHSH, CDR2 LQKENI. CDR3 size: 15 residues. The CDR3 protein is CASSPPSQIGDTQYF. CDR3 coding DNA: TGTGCCAGCTCACCACCGTCCCAGATCGGAGATACGCAGTATTTT.

This clonotype occurred a few times. The chain is built from TRBV29-1 and TRBJ1-3; no clear D gene. This CDR3 region has 12 residues. Trimming took 4 bases from V and 5 from J, leaving 9 bases between them. Germline loops: CDR1 SQVTM, CDR2 ANQGSEA. CDR3 DNA: TGCAGCGTTGTTGTGGGGAGAAACACCATATATTTT. Its protein is CSVVVGRNTIYF.

V usage is TRBV4-1 and J usage is TRBJ1-3, with D uncertain. The CDR3 totals 15 residues. Germline CDR1 is MGHRA and CDR2 is YSYEKL. V lost 3 bases and J lost 6, with 15 bases in between. This CDR3 reads CASSHASLTQNTIYF. CDR3 bases: TGCGCCAGCAGCCATGCGTCCTTAACCCAAAACACCATATATTTT.

This clonotype appeared many times. The CDR3 DNA reads as TGTGCCAGCAGCTGGGGCGAGAACAGGGGAGCTTCACCCCTCCACTTT. This encodes CASSWGENRGASPLHF. V gene TRBV5-4 combines with J gene TRBJ1-6, with 7 bases fitting TRBD1. The trim removed 3 bases at V and 9 bases at J, leaving 12 bases unmatched. Germline V lookup: CDR1 SGHNT, CDR2 YYREEE (reference sequence). The CDR3 extends over 16 amino acids.

The chain links TRBV11-1 to TRBJ2-1, with 10 bases lining up with TRBD2. Trimming removed 5 bases from V and 8 bases from J; junction bases left unmatched: 9. This CDR3 comprises 15 residues. Germline V CDR1 and CDR2: SGHAT, FQDESV (reference sequence). The CDR3: CASSQSSGRWDEQFF. The CDR3 DNA follows: TGTGCCAGCAGCCAAAGTAGCGGGAGGTGGGATGAGCAGTTCTTC.

The chain couples TRBV10-3 to TRBJ2-2, with D perhaps assigned TRBD1 or TRBD2 (6 bases each). Germline CDR1 reads ENHRY; CDR2 reads SYGVKD. This CDR3 is built from 16 residues. The V and J ends lost 0 bases and 1 base respectively, with 9 bases between them. CDR3 loop: CAISESGGLNTGELFF. The CDR3 region has the DNA TGTGCCATCAGTGAGTCGGGGGGCTTGAACACCGGGGAGCTGTTTTTT.

This clonotype has just one count. A much larger clonotype is one base distant, so this may be a read error. The rearrangement links TRBV2 to TRBJ1-1; tentatively, D is TRBD1 (6 bases). V gave up 8 bases and J gave up 7 bases, with 14 bases separating them. Germline CDR1 is SNHLY and CDR2 is FYNNEI. The CDR3 is 12 amino acids. CDR3 region: CASGLQGGEAFF. CDR3 nucleotides: TGTGCCAGCGGCCTACAGGGTGGTGAAGCTTTCTTT.

This clonotype was detected only a few times. The chain couples TRBV20-1 to TRBJ2-6; the D is unclear. The length of the CDR3 is 12 residues. Germline CDR1 DFQATT, CDR2 SNEGSKA (reference sequence). The V end was cut by 4 bases, the J end by 0 bases, with 1 base between. CDR3 sequence (DNA): TGCAGTGCTAACTCTGGGGCCAACGTCCTGACTTTC. This encodes CSANSGANVLTF.

The chain links TRBV11-2 to TRBJ2-5, with 14 nucleotides matching TRBD2. V trimming: 5 bases; J trimming: 14 bases; junction bases outside the gene matches: 10. This CDR3 comprises 14 residues. Per the germline V gene, CDR1 is SGHAT and CDR2 is FQNNGV. The CDR3 nucleotides read TGTGCCAGCAGCCGACCCGGGACTAGCGGGAGTAAATACTTC. This sequence encodes CASSRPGTSGSKYF.

This clonotype was seen at least ten times. The chain couples TRBV11-2 to TRBJ2-3; 8 bases map to TRBD2. The germline gives CDR1 SGHAT, CDR2 FQNNGV. The J segment lost 5 bases and the V segment lost 6 bases, leaving 10 bases of the junction unmatched. The CDR3 runs to 15 residues. The CDR3 DNA reads TGTGCCAGCAGGCTACGAGCGGGAGTGGTAGATACGCAGTATTTT. Translation: CASRLRAGVVDTQYF.

Only a few counts were recorded for this clonotype. CDR3 nucleotides: TGTGCCAGCAGTTTACTTACTGGGGCCAACGTCCTGACTTTC. It specifies CASSLLTGANVLTF. The chain employs TRBV7-6 and TRBJ2-6, with no clear D. CDR3 size: 14 residues. Deletions cut 6 bases from V and 2 bases from J, with 8 bases between. Germline V gene data show CDR1 as SGHVS and CDR2 as FNYEAQ.

The chain joins TRBV5-1 to TRBJ2-7, with 8 bases lining up with TRBD1. CDR1 is SGHRS, CDR2 YFSETQ, per germline. V shed 7 bases, J shed 0 bases, and the junction held 3 bases outside the gene matches. This CDR3 contains 13 residues. This chain's CDR3 is CASWTGSSYEQYF. CDR3 sequence (DNA): TGCGCCAGCTGGACAGGGAGCTCCTACGAGCAGTACTTC.